This T cell receptor beta chain was captured in a study of radiation and T cells in renal cell carcinoma. Germline trimming cut 1 base from V and 6 bases from J; bases unmatched to any gene: 3. CDR1 is MGHRA, CDR2 YSYEKL, per germline. CDR3 size: 15 residues. Profiled with immunoSEQ multiplex PCR; TCRdb holds only in-frame clones, not every one. There are some 46,000 clones in the sample; around four fifths occur only once, and around 26% lies in the top ten. Noted time point: blood 4 weeks post-SBRT, at nephrectomy. The treatment denotes: 15 Gy SBRT to primary tumor, nephrectomy 4 weeks later. The tumor was a clear cell renal cell carcinoma.

The source is a woman between 65 and 79 years old with renal cell carcinoma. The chain employs TRBV4-1 and TRBJ2-3; 11 bases map to TRBD2. The material was blood, obtained from a patient whose treatment included radiotherapy and nephrectomy. CDR3: CASSQGIAGGDTQYF. CDR3 coding DNA: TGCGCCAGCAGCCAAGGCATAGCGGGGGGGGATACGCAGTATTTT.